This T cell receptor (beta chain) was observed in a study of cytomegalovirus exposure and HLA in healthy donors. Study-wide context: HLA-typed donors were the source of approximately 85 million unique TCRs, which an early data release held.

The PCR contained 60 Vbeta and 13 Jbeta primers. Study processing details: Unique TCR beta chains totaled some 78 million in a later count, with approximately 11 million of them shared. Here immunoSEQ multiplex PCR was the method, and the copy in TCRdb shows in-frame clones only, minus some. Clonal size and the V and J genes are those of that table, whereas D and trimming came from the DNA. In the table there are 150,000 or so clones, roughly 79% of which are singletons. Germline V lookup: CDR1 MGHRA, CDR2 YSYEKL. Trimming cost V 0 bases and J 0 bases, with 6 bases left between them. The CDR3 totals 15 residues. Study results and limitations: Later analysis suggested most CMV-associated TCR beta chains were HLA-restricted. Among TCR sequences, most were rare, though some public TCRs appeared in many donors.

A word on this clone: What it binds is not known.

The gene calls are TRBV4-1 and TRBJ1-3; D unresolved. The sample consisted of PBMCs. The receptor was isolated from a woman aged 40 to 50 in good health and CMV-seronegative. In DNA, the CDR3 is TGCGCCAGCAGCCAAGAGCTACGCTCTGGAAACACCATATATTTT. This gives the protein CASSQELRSGNTIYF.